Presented here are 20 T cell receptor beta chains from one specimen sequenced in a study of blood T cell repertoires in COVID-19. Profiling relied on immunoSEQ multiplex PCR, and the TCRdb table lists in-frame clones only, not all of them. The data hold roughly 250,000 clones, with approximately 81% observed a single time. Sequencing input: peripheral blood. The receptors stem from a man in his forties with acute or convalescent COVID-19.

The V call is TRBV6-5, the J call TRBJ1-1; possible D gene TRBD1, 5 bases. Germline V gene data show CDR1 as MNHEY and CDR2 as SVGAGI. Trimming took off 6 bases at V and 0 bases at J, with 8 bases between the two ends. The length of the CDR3 is 13 residues. DNA of the CDR3: TGTGCCAGCAGCGACAGCATGAACACTGAAGCTTTCTTT. Encoded protein: CASSDSMNTEAFF.

This chain links TRBV5-1 with TRBJ2-7; 8 nucleotides match TRBD2. V dropped 3 bases and J dropped 0; count of bases not matched to a gene: 5. Germline lookup yields CDR1 SGHRS and CDR2 YFSETQ. The CDR3 contains 15 residues. The chain's CDR3 is CASSSGGVSSYEQYF. The CDR3 DNA is TGCGCCAGCAGCTCCGGGGGGGTTTCCTCCTACGAGCAGTACTTC. Looking up the rest from reference TRBV5-1 and TRBJ2-7 gives the full variable domain: KAGVTQTPRYLIKTRGQQVTLSCSPISGHRSVSWYQQTPGQGLQFLFEYFSETQRNKGNFPGRFSGRQFSNSRSEMNVSTLELGDSALYLCASSSGGVSSYEQYFGPGTRLTVT.

V and J are TRBV6-6 and TRBJ2-7, with 7 bases aligning to TRBD1. Germline V gene data show CDR1 as MNHNY and CDR2 as SVGAGI (reference sequence). J gave up 5 bases and V 2 bases, and 6 bases lay outside the gene matches. The CDR3 totals 14 residues. The CDR3 sequence is CASSYTYRGDEQYF. For the CDR3, the DNA is TGTGCCAGCAGTTACACCTACAGGGGCGACGAGCAGTACTTC.

The V and J genes are TRBV24-1 and TRBJ2-3, with D possibly being TRBD1 (5 bases). Trimming stripped 3 bases from V and 4 bases from J, with 7 bases between. CDR1 KGHDR and CDR2 SFDVKD come from the germline V gene. The CDR3 is made up of 13 amino acids. Written as DNA, the CDR3 is TGTGCCACCAGTGATGGACAAGCAGATACGCAGTATTTT. It specifies CATSDGQADTQYF.

This clone occurred a few times. This chain uses TRBV29-1 with TRBJ1-1; 8 bases map to TRBD1. V dropped 8 bases and J dropped 6; count of bases not matched to a gene: 5. In germline, CDR1 is SQVTM, CDR2 ANQGSEA. The CDR3 totals 11 residues. In DNA form, the CDR3 reads TGCAGCATTCGACAGGGGTCTGAAGCTTTCTTT. Translating it yields CSIRQGSEAFF.

The V gene is TRBV4-2, the J gene TRBJ1-4; D not resolved. The V end was cut by 1 base, the J end by 4 bases, with 13 bases between. This CDR3 is built from 16 residues. Germline V gene sequence: CDR1 LGHNA, CDR2 YNFKEQ. Here the CDR3 DNA reads TGTGCCAGCAGCCAAGCCCCCCGGGGTTTTAATGAAAAACTGTTTTTT. It encodes CASSQAPRGFNEKLFF.

In DNA form, the CDR3 reads TGTGCCAGCAGTTATTGGGACAGACTCTCCTATAATTCACCCCTCCACTTT. It yields the protein CASSYWDRLSYNSPLHF. The chain carries TRBV28 and TRBJ1-6; 7 bases fit TRBD1. V dropped 4 bases and J dropped 0; count of bases not matched to a gene: 6. This CDR3 region has 17 residues. Germline V gene lookup returns CDR1 MDHEN and CDR2 SYDVKM. Together with reference TRBV28 and TRBJ1-6, the CDR3 gives the full variable domain: DVKVTQSSRYLVKRTGEKVFLECVQDMDHENMFWYRQDPGLGLRLIYFSYDVKMKEKGDIPEGYSVSREKKERFSLILESASTNQTSMYLCASSYWDRLSYNSPLHFGNGTRLTVT.

For this clone: Other DNA variants within this sample encode the same CDR3. The V call is TRBV6-5, the J call TRBJ2-7; 12 nucleotides line up with TRBD1. Germline-derived CDR1 and CDR2 are MNHEY and SVGAGI. V lost 6 bases, J lost 4 bases, and 4 bases stayed unmatched. The CDR3 consists of 14 residues. The CDR3 sequence is CASRGQGASYEQYF. CDR3 coding DNA: TGTGCCAGCAGGGGACAGGGGGCGTCGTACGAGCAGTACTTC.

V is TRBV6-2 or TRBV6-3 and J is TRBJ1-1, with D unresolved. The germline gives CDR1 MNHEY, CDR2 SVGEGT. The ends were cut back, 5 bases at V and 6 bases at J, with 10 bases in the middle. CDR3 length: 12 residues. The CDR3 DNA is TGTGCCAGCAGTGTCCTCACGGCTGAAGCTTTCTTT. This codes for CASSVLTAEAFF.

The chain couples TRBV19 to TRBJ1-1; tentatively, D is TRBD1 (6 bases). Trimming took off 7 bases at V and 0 bases at J, with 21 bases between the two ends. Looked up from germline, CDR1 is LNHDA and CDR2 is SQIVND (reference sequence). The CDR3 sequence is 17 residues long. The CDR3 spells CASTARGQSGLNTEAFF. In nucleotides, the CDR3 is TGTGCCAGTACCGCCAGGGGCCAGTCGGGCCTGAACACTGAAGCTTTCTTT.

The chain is built from TRBV5-6 and TRBJ2-5; 10 nucleotides match TRBD2. After removal of 3 bases from V and 5 bases from J, the junction contained 10 bases not matched to a gene. Germline lookup yields CDR1 SGHDT and CDR2 YYEEEE. This CDR3 comprises 16 residues. The CDR3 is CASSSGKRGGRETQYF. The CDR3, as DNA: TGTGCCAGCAGCTCCGGGAAGCGGGGGGGCCGGGAGACCCAGTACTTC.

This clone has a single count. The chain recombines TRBV7-6 with TRBJ1-2; 9 bases align to TRBD1. With V trimmed by 1 base and J by 7 bases, 7 bases remained unmatched. Per the germline V gene, CDR1 is SGHVS and CDR2 is FNYEAQ. The CDR3 is made up of 15 amino acids. CDR3 sequence: CASSLETGGGGGYTF. CDR3 sequence (DNA): TGTGCCAGCAGCTTAGAGACAGGGGGAGGTGGTGGCTACACCTTC.

This clone was recorded once. This chain uses TRBV20-1 with TRBJ1-2; no definite D call. The CDR3 spans 11 residues. Trimming cost V 2 bases and J 3 bases, with 4 bases left between them. Germline CDR1 reads DFQATT; CDR2 reads SNEGSKA (reference sequence). CDR3 sequence reads: CSARYYYGYTF. CDR3 coding DNA: TGCAGTGCTAGATATTACTATGGCTACACCTTC.

V usage is TRBV28 and J usage is TRBJ2-3, with D possibly TRBD1 on 6 matching bases. CDR3 length: 16 residues. Trimming shortened V by 5 bases and J by 1 base, and 16 bases separated the two germline ends. Germline values: CDR1 MDHEN, CDR2 SYDVKM. CDR3: CASSQPGQGGTDTQYF. CDR3 DNA: TGTGCCAGCAGTCAACCGGGACAAGGGGGCACAGATACGCAGTATTTT.

The gene calls are TRBV9 and TRBJ1-1; TRBD1 might be the D (6 bases). The length of the CDR3 is 15 residues. V lost 4 bases, J lost 1 base, and 14 bases lay in between. The germline CDR1 and CDR2 sequences are SGDLS and YYNGEE. This CDR3 is CASSLGAGANTEAFF. In nucleotides, the CDR3 is TGTGCCAGCAGCCTCGGAGCAGGGGCGAACACTGAAGCTTTCTTT.

The DNA of the CDR3 is TGTGCCAGCAGCTTAGCTGTAGGGGGGAACACTGAAGCTTTCTTT. Translating gives CASSLAVGGNTEAFF. The chain combines TRBV7-6 with TRBJ1-1, with a tentative D call TRBD1 (6 bases). The germline V and J ends were trimmed by 0 bases and 1 base, with 9 bases remaining between them. The CDR3 totals 15 residues. Per the germline V gene, CDR1 is SGHVS and CDR2 is FNYEAQ.

V is TRBV28 and J is TRBJ2-7; 9 bases map to TRBD1. The germline gives CDR1 MDHEN, CDR2 SYDVKM. The CDR3 runs 15 residues. J lost 4 bases, V lost 4 bases, and 8 bases had no gene match. The CDR3 sequence: CASSSRGQGKYEQYF. In DNA form, the CDR3 reads TGTGCCAGCAGTTCCCGAGGACAGGGGAAATACGAGCAGTACTTC. The full variable domain, completed using reference TRBV28 and TRBJ2-7, is DVKVTQSSRYLVKRTGEKVFLECVQDMDHENMFWYRQDPGLGLRLIYFSYDVKMKEKGDIPEGYSVSREKKERFSLILESASTNQTSMYLCASSSRGQGKYEQYFGPGTRLTVT.

The chain carries TRBV19 and TRBJ1-2; D may be TRBD1 (5 bases). CDR3 length: 15 residues. Germline V lookup: CDR1 LNHDA, CDR2 SQIVND (reference sequence). The V gene lost 5 bases and the J gene lost 0 bases, with 13 bases spanning the gap. CDR3 DNA sequence: TGTGCCAGTAGTGGGGCAGGGAACCCTAACTATGGCTACACCTTC. Translation gives CASSGAGNPNYGYTF.

The chain carries TRBV28 and TRBJ1-6; maybe TRBD1 (6 bases). Deletions cut 6 bases from V and 9 bases from J, with 21 bases between. The CDR3 totals 16 residues. The germline V gene encodes CDR1 MDHEN and CDR2 SYDVKM. CDR3 loop: CASSLRGAAGVSPLHF. The CDR3 DNA reads TGTGCCAGCAGCCTCCGGGGGGCCGCAGGGGTTTCACCCCTCCACTTT.

This clone appeared a single time. V is TRBV7-8 and J is TRBJ2-1, with TRBD1 matching over 7 bases. The V gene end was trimmed by 3 bases and the J gene end by 2 bases; junction bases not matched to a gene: 4. The germline gives CDR1 SGHVS, CDR2 FQNEAQ. The CDR3 is 15 residues long. The DNA for the CDR3 is TGTGCCAGCAGCTTCGACGGGACAGCCTACAATGAGCAGTTCTTC. The encoded protein is CASSFDGTAYNEQFF.